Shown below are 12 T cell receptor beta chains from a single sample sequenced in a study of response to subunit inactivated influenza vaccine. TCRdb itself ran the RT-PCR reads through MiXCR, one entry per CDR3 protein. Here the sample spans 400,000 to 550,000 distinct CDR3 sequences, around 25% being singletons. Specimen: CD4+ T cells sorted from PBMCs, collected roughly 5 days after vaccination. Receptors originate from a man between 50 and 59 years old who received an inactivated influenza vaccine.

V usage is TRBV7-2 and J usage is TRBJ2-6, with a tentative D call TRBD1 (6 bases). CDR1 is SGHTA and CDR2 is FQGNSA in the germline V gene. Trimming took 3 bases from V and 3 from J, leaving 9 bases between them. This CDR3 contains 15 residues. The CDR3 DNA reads TGTGCCAGCAGCTTCCGCAGGGGTGGGGCCAACGTCCTGACTTTC. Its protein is CASSFRRGGANVLTF.

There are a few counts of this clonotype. The CDR3 is CSARTGTEPQHF. CDR3 nucleotide sequence: TGCAGTGCCCGGACAGGGACGGAGCCCCAGCATTTT. The rearrangement joins TRBV20-1 to TRBJ1-5, with TRBD1 matching over 8 bases. J lost 8 bases, V lost 6 bases, and 6 bases had no gene match. This CDR3 spans 12 amino acids. Per germline, CDR1 DFQATT and CDR2 SNEGSKA (reference sequence).

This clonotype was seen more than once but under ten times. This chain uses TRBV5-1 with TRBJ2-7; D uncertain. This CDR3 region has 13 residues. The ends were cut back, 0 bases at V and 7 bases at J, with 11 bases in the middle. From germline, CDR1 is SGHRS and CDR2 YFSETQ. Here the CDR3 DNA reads TGCGCCAGCAGCTTGGAGCTGGCGCGGGAGCAGTACTTC. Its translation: CASSLELAREQYF.

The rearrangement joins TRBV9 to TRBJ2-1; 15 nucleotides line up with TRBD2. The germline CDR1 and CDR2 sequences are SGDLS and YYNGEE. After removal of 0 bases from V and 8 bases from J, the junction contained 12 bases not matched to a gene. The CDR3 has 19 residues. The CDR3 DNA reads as TGTGCCAGCAGCGTAGCTACCTATCGGACTAGCGGGAGGGGCGATGAGCAGTTCTTC. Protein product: CASSVATYRTSGRGDEQFF.

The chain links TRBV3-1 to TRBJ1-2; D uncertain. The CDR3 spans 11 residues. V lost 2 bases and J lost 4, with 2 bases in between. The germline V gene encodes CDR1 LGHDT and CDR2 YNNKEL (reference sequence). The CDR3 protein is CASSQLYGYTF. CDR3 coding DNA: TGTGCCAGCAGCCAACTCTATGGCTACACCTTC.

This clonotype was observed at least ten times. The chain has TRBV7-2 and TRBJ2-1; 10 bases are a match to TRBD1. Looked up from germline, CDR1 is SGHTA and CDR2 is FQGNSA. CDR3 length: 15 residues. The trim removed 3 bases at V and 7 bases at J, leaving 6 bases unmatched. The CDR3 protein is CASSLGQGLGNEQFF. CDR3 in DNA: TGTGCCAGCAGCTTGGGACAGGGGTTGGGAAATGAGCAGTTCTTC.

The DNA of the CDR3 is TGTGCCAGCAGTGAAGGGAGAGCGGGCACAGATACGCAGTATTTT. This gives the protein CASSEGRAGTDTQYF. V usage is TRBV2 and J usage is TRBJ2-3, with D perhaps TRBD2 (5 bases). This CDR3 region has 15 residues. The V gene lost 1 base and the J gene lost 1 base, with 9 bases spanning the gap. The germline CDR1 and CDR2 sequences are SNHLY and FYNNEI.

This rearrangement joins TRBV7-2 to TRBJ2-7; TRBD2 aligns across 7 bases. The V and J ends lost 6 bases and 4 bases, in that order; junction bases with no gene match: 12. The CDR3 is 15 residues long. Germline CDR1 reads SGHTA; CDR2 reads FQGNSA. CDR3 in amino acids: CASSSGGGVSYEQYF. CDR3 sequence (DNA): TGTGCCAGCAGTTCTGGGGGAGGGGTTTCGTACGAGCAGTACTTC.

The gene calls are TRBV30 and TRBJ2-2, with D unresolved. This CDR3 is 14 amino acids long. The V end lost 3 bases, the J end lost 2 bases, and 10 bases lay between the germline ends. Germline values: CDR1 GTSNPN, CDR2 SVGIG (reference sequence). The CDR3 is CAWRDGPNTGELFF. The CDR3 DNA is TGTGCCTGGAGGGACGGACCAAACACCGGGGAGCTGTTTTTT. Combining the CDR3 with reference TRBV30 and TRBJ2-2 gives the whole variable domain SQTIHQWPATLVQPVGSPLSLECTVEGTSNPNLYWYRQAAGRGLQLLFYSVGIGQISSEVPQNLSASRPQDRQFILSSKKLLLSDSGFYLCAWRDGPNTGELFFGEGSRLTVL.

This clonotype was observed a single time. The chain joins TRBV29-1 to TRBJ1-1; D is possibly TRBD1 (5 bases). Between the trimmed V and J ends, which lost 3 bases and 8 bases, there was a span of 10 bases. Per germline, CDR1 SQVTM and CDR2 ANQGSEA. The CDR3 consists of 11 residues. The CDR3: CSVDWGAEAFF. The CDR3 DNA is TGCAGCGTTGATTGGGGCGCCGAAGCTTTCTTT.

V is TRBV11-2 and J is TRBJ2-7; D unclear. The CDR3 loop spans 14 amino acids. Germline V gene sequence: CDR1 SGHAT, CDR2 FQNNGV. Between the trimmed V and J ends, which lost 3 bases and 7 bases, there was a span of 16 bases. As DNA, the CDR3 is TGTGCCAGCAGCTTTTCGAGTACCCTCAGAGAGCAGTACTTC. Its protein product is CASSFSSTLREQYF.

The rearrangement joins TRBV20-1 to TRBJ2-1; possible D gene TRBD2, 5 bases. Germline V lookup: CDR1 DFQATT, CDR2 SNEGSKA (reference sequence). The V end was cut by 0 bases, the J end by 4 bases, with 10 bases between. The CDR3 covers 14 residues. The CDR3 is CSARESSRYNEQFF. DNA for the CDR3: TGCAGTGCTAGAGAGTCTAGCAGATACAATGAGCAGTTCTTC.